This T cell receptor (beta chain) stems from a study of CD8 T cells in Susac syndrome. CD8+ and CD4+ T cells circulating in blood were sequenced for TCR beta. Reverse transcription used roughly 0.5 to 1 ug RNA and random hexamers. TCRdb analysed the immunoSEQ multiplex PCR reads with MiXCR anew, one entry per CDR3 protein. The data contain some 150,000 distinct CDR3 sequences, approximately 95% of them seen just once; the ten biggest clones take up 0.15% to 0.2%. The sample was CD4+ T cells from PBMCs. This TCR was sampled from a human donor with Susac syndrome.

The CDR3 here is CASNPPGLGFTEAFF. CDR3 DNA: TGTGCCAGCAATCCCCCAGGGCTGGGCTTCACTGAAGCTTTCTTT. This chain links TRBV12-3 or TRBV12-4 with TRBJ1-1; a weak D match, TRBD1 (5 bases). Trimming pared 7 bases from V and 4 bases from J, leaving 19 bases between. The CDR3 sequence is 15 residues long.